These 21 T cell receptor beta chains share one sample of origin, sequenced in a study of PD-1 blockade in classical Hodgkin lymphoma. Data came from immunoSEQ multiplex PCR; TCRdb stores just in-frame clones and leaves some out. The sample includes about 59,000 clones, around 90% of them seen just once. Exposure to brentuximab vedotin varied, and each patient had relapsed following autologous stem cell transplantation. The sequencing used peripheral blood mononuclear cells (PBMCs), collected at baseline. All receptors derive from a human donor with classical Hodgkin lymphoma.

The rearrangement links TRBV18 to TRBJ2-7, with TRBD1 matching 8 bases. Germline V gives CDR1 KGHSH, CDR2 LQKENI. The CDR3 spans 14 residues. V lost 6 bases to trimming and J lost 2 bases; unmatched junction nucleotides: 6. The CDR3 here is CASSPGQGTYEQYF. The DNA for the CDR3 is TGTGCCAGCTCCCCAGGACAGGGCACCTACGAGCAGTACTTC.

This clone has just one count. V usage is TRBV7-8 and J usage is TRBJ2-7; TRBD2 aligns across 7 bases. Germline lookup yields CDR1 SGHVS and CDR2 FQNEAQ. The CDR3 runs to 17 residues. After removal of 1 base from V and 4 bases from J, the junction contained 13 bases not matched to a gene. The CDR3 protein is CASSLVGREGTGYEQYF. The CDR3 DNA reads as TGTGCCAGCAGCTTAGTGGGCAGGGAGGGGACGGGTTACGAGCAGTACTTC.

This clone was counted a single time. The V call is TRBV6-5, the J call TRBJ1-2, with D perhaps matching TRBD1 (5 bases). The CDR3 contains 12 residues. CDR1 MNHEY and CDR2 SVGAGI come from the germline V gene. The V gene lost 4 bases and the J gene lost 5 bases, with 8 bases spanning the gap. CDR3 coding DNA: TGTGCCAGCAGTTCGGGACTTTATGGCTACACCTTC. This codes for CASSSGLYGYTF.

The chain recombines TRBV19 with TRBJ1-5; D gene ambiguous. The ends were cut back, 3 bases at V and 7 bases at J, with 13 bases in the middle. The CDR3 totals 14 residues. CDR1 is LNHDA, CDR2 SQIVND, per germline (reference sequence). In nucleotides, the CDR3 is TGTGCCAGTAGTATTTTGACTTTTGGCCAGCCCCAGCATTTT. Protein product: CASSILTFGQPQHF.

The V and J genes are TRBV2 and TRBJ2-7, with D possibly TRBD2 on 6 matching bases. This CDR3 is built from 13 residues. The V end was cut by 9 bases, the J end by 2 bases, with 14 bases between. The germline gives CDR1 SNHLY, CDR2 FYNNEI. The CDR3 reads CASGREKAYEQYF. CDR3 DNA sequence: TGTGCCAGTGGGCGGGAAAAGGCCTACGAGCAGTACTTC.

The V call is TRBV28, the J call TRBJ2-7; no firm D call. This CDR3 is built from 13 residues. Germline-derived CDR1 and CDR2 are MDHEN and SYDVKM. Deletions cut 5 bases from V and 4 bases from J, with 12 bases between. Here the CDR3 DNA reads TGTGCCAGCAGTCCTATGGTTATATACGAGCAGTACTTC. It codes for CASSPMVIYEQYF.

This chain links TRBV6-6 with TRBJ2-1; TRBD1 agrees at 7 bases. J was trimmed by 4 bases and V by 7 bases; bases with no gene match: 7. The CDR3 is 14 amino acids. CDR1 and CDR2 (germline): MNHNY, SVGAGI (reference sequence). The CDR3 region has the DNA TGTGCCAGCAACATCGGGACAGTTTACAATGAGCAGTTCTTC. Translating gives CASNIGTVYNEQFF.

The chain employs TRBV28 and TRBJ1-1; D call uncertain. The germline V gene encodes CDR1 MDHEN and CDR2 SYDVKM. CDR3 length equals 13 residues. V was pared by 3 bases and J by 1 base, with 6 bases between. CDR3 DNA sequence: TGTGCCAGCAGTTTTATCTCGAACACTGAAGCTTTCTTT. It codes for CASSFISNTEAFF.

This rearrangement joins TRBV4-1 to TRBJ2-3; the match to TRBD2 covers 10 bases. J was trimmed by 5 bases and V by 0 bases; bases with no gene match: 8. This CDR3 contains 17 residues. CDR1 is MGHRA, CDR2 YSYEKL, per germline. CDR3: CASSQDAAGGPEDTQYF. CDR3 DNA: TGCGCCAGCAGCCAAGATGCAGCGGGGGGGCCGGAAGATACGCAGTATTTT.

The V and J genes are TRBV2 and TRBJ2-3; weak D call: TRBD1 (5 bases). The CDR3 covers 14 residues. V lost 4 bases to trimming and J lost 1 base, with 9 bases between them. Germline loops: CDR1 SNHLY, CDR2 FYNNEI. Written as DNA, the CDR3 is TGTGCCAGCAGTGGACAGCCGGGCACAGATACGCAGTATTTT. It codes for CASSGQPGTDTQYF.

V and J are TRBV2 and TRBJ1-3; D gene ambiguous. Germline lookup yields CDR1 SNHLY and CDR2 FYNNEI. V was shortened by 4 bases and J by 1 base, with 11 bases between the two germline ends. The CDR3 length is 15 residues. Written as DNA, the CDR3 is TGTGCCAGCAGTGCCGAATTATCGTCTGGAAACACCATATATTTT. Translated, it gives CASSAELSSGNTIYF.

The chain uses TRBV7-2 and TRBJ1-5; D gene uncertain. The CDR3 is 14 residues long. Germline V lookup: CDR1 SGHTA, CDR2 FQGNSA. V lost 2 bases to trimming and J lost 4 bases, with 9 bases between them. Here the CDR3 reads CASSLHDINQPQHF. The CDR3 bases are TGTGCCAGCAGCTTACATGACATAAATCAGCCCCAGCATTTT.

The genes are TRBV11-2 and TRBJ2-1, with D possibly called TRBD1 or TRBD2 (5 bases each). The CDR3 sequence is 13 residues long. V dropped 6 bases and J dropped 9 bases, with 15 bases sitting between them. Germline V gives CDR1 SGHAT, CDR2 FQNNGV. The CDR3 region is CASRTTEGAEQFF. In DNA, the CDR3 is TGTGCCAGCAGGACTACTGAAGGGGCTGAGCAGTTCTTC.

V usage is TRBV19 and J usage is TRBJ2-2; D assignment may be TRBD1 or TRBD2 (5 bases each). Germline V lookup: CDR1 LNHDA, CDR2 SQIVND (reference sequence). The CDR3 spans 15 residues. Between the trimmed V and J ends, which lost 6 bases and 1 base, there was a span of 12 bases. The CDR3 loop reads CASREQRGNTGELFF. The CDR3 DNA reads as TGTGCCAGTAGGGAGCAGAGGGGGAACACCGGGGAGCTGTTTTTT.

The chain combines TRBV5-1 with TRBJ2-5; a weak D match, TRBD1 (7 bases). CDR3 length: 15 amino acids. V was cut by 4 bases and J by 3 bases, with 16 bases left in between. Germline loops: CDR1 SGHRS, CDR2 YFSETQ. The CDR3 DNA follows: TGCGCCAGCAGCCCCAGGGGGGCAGTAGAAGAGACCCAGTACTTC. It yields the protein CASSPRGAVEETQYF. Full variable domain (outside the CDR3, taken from reference TRBV5-1 and TRBJ2-5): KAGVTQTPRYLIKTRGQQVTLSCSPISGHRSVSWYQQTPGQGLQFLFEYFSETQRNKGNFPGRFSGRQFSNSRSEMNVSTLELGDSALYLCASSPRGAVEETQYFGPGTRLLVL.

The chain uses TRBV11-3 and TRBJ2-2, with a weak D call TRBD2 (5 bases). Between the trimmed V and J ends, which lost 8 bases and 4 bases, there was a span of 8 bases. Germline CDR1 is SGHNT and CDR2 is YENEEA. The CDR3 is 12 amino acids. The DNA of the CDR3 is TGTGCCAGCGGGAGATCCACCGGGGAGCTGTTTTTT. It codes for CASGRSTGELFF.

This clone has a handful of counts. The V and J genes are TRBV6-1 and TRBJ1-2, with TRBD1 matching 7 bases. The CDR3 has 13 amino acids. In germline, CDR1 is MNHNS, CDR2 SASEGT. The V gene end was trimmed by 5 bases and the J gene end by 7 bases; junction bases not matched to a gene: 7. In nucleotides, the CDR3 is TGTGCCAGCAGTCGAGACAGGGCGGGTGGCTACACCTTC. Translated, it gives CASSRDRAGGYTF.

The chain carries TRBV6-5 and TRBJ1-5, with 7 bases that match TRBD1. The CDR3 extends over 15 amino acids. Germline V gene data show CDR1 as MNHEY and CDR2 as SVGAGI. Trimming removed 6 bases from V and 0 bases from J; junction bases left unmatched: 5. The CDR3 DNA follows: TGTGCCAGCAGCCGGGACAGTGATAGCAATCAGCCCCAGCATTTT. This translates into CASSRDSDSNQPQHF.

J is TRBJ2-1 and V is TRBV11-2, with a weak D call TRBD2 (7 bases). Trimming shortened V by 6 bases and J by 6 bases, and 18 bases separated the two germline ends. Germline assignment: CDR1 SGHAT and CDR2 FQNNGV. The CDR3 spans 15 residues. The chain's CDR3 is CASSDVGGGRNEQFF. The DNA of the CDR3 is TGTGCCAGCAGTGACGTGGGGGGGGGCCGCAATGAGCAGTTCTTC.

The chain links TRBV29-1 to TRBJ2-3; D tentatively reads TRBD1 or TRBD2 (5 bases each). CDR3 length: 12 amino acids. Trimming shortened V by 8 bases and J by 0 bases, and 9 bases separated the two germline ends. CDR1 SQVTM and CDR2 ANQGSEA come from the germline V gene. The CDR3, as DNA: TGCAGCATCCGGGACAGCACAGATACGCAGTATTTT. It translates to CSIRDSTDTQYF.

This rearrangement joins TRBV2 to TRBJ2-7; the D is unclear. V dropped 3 bases and J dropped 4 bases, with 10 bases sitting between them. Germline values: CDR1 SNHLY, CDR2 FYNNEI. The CDR3 length is 13 residues. The chain's CDR3 is CASSDPIQYEQYF. The CDR3 DNA reads TGTGCCAGCAGTGACCCAATCCAGTACGAGCAGTACTTC. The full variable domain, rest sourced from reference TRBV2 and TRBJ2-7, is EPEVTQTPSHQVTQMGQEVILRCVPISNHLYFYWYRQILGQKVEFLVSFYNNEISEKSEIFDDQFSVERPDGSNFTLKIRSTKLEDSAMYFCASSDPIQYEQYFGPGTRLTVT.